The entry below gives a single T cell receptor (beta chain) sequence along with its context. This clone's antigen is unknown. Base qualities are not provided; no much larger clone lies one nucleotide away. After approximately 11 days of culture, CD4+ T cells were isolated with the EasySep CD4+ T cell isolation kit. The absence of prior SARS-CoV-2 infection in healthy vaccine recipients was confirmed by negative nucleocapsid antibodies before and after vaccination. On days 3 and 7, half of the culture medium was replaced with fresh IL-2-containing medium. Unless otherwise noted, each peptide stimulation condition was cultured in triplicate wells. Using Ficoll-Paque Plus gradient centrifugation, PBMC were separated from whole blood and then either used fresh or cryopreserved at -140C. The QIAamp micro DNA kit was used to extract genomic DNA from the cultured CD4+ T cells. Library method: the immunoSEQ multiplex PCR assay. DNA from the cultured and isolated CD4+ T cells underwent TCR beta CDR3 sequencing. Per the authors' processing: Non-productive TCR sequences were discarded, and reads were trimmed to the CDR3 region, with only CDR3s of 7 or more amino acids retained. The MANAFEST web app was used to pick out antigen-specific clonotypes by comparing their expansion in peptide wells with that in reference cultures. For clones to be considered positive, expansion at FDR<0.05 versus reference and all other wells, an odds ratio above 5, and a frequency above 0.1% in two replicate wells were required. A clonotype was called cross-reactive if it was significantly expanded both in SARS-CoV-2 spike wells and in at least one common cold coronavirus spike condition. CDR3 similarity was assessed by Levenshtein distance using the stringdist R package, and unrooted trees were constructed with ape in R 3.6.1. This is the immuneACCESS table as TCRdb keeps it, with only in-frame sequences that have V and J called. A part of the clones is gone; compared with another copy, unresolved V genes explain less than half, and the rest is unexplained. That table furnishes V, J and clone size, whereas the DNA furnished D and trimming. Recorded for this sample are around 30,000 clones; 65% of them occurred a single time. 8% to 10% of the sample is taken by the ten largest.

The sample comes from a study of vaccination effects on CD4 cells after COVID-19 (dated by TCRdb to 2021 to 2024). Broadly, across the study: To identify antigen-specific CD4+ T cell clonotypes by their expansion, the ViraFEST assay first stimulated PBMC with viral peptide pools and then applied TCR sequencing. Each participant got two doses of an mRNA SARS-CoV-2 vaccine, either BNT162b2 or mRNA-1273. About 2.2 million PBMC per well were cultured in IMDM with about 4.5% human AB serum, 10 IU/ml IL-2 and gentamicin, plus 10 ug/ml peptides. In both COVID-19 convalescent patients and infection-naive vaccine recipients, the study compared SARS-CoV-2 spike-specific CD4+ TCR repertoires from before mRNA vaccination with those from after it. Altogether, some 11 COVID-19 convalescent patients and a few SARS-CoV-2-naive healthy vaccine recipients made up the full study. Cultures from other donors in the study were sequenced with the Oncomine TCR Beta short-read assay on an Illumina iSeq 100. Overall results and qualifications from the work: Marked clonal contraction was observed in both infection-induced and vaccine-induced clones at late post-vaccination timepoints, consistent with waning T cell responses. In healthy vaccine recipients, vaccine-induced clones were almost all SARS-CoV-2 mono-reactive, with only 1 of 255 being cross-reactive with common cold coronaviruses. Limitations of the study were the small number of convalescent patients and the absence of early post-infection timepoints.

From a lookup of the germline V gene, CDR1 and CDR2 are MNHEY and SVGAGI. The CDR3 sequence holds 15 residues, the cysteine and phenylalanine included. The entry retains the CDR3 DNA only, 45 bases that are in frame from base 1. The germline V end is reduced by 2 bases and the J end by 2 bases; junction bases left unmatched: 4. The sequence links TRBV6-5 to TRBJ2-3; TRBD1 matches 7 bases in the middle. This TCR derives from a human donor who received a COVID-19 vaccine. The sequencing here drew on CD4+ T cells from PBMCs cultured without peptide, taken before COVID-19 vaccination. The CDR3 has the sequence CASSYRGQITDTQYF. The DNA sequence is given as TGTGCCAGCAGTTACCGGGGACAGATCACAGATACGCAGTATTTT.